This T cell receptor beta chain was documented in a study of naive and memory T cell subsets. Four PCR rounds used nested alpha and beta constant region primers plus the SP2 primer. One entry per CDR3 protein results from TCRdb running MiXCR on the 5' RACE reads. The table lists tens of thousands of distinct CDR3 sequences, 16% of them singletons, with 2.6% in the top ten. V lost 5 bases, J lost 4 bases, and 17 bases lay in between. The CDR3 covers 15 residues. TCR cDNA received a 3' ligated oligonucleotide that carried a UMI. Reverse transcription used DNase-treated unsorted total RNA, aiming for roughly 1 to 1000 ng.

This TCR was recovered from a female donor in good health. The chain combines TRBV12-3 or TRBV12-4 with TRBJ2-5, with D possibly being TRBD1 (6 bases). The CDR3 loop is CASSGIQGRSETQYF. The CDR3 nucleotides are TGTGCCAGCAGTGGGATACAGGGTCGTTCAGAGACCCAGTACTTC.